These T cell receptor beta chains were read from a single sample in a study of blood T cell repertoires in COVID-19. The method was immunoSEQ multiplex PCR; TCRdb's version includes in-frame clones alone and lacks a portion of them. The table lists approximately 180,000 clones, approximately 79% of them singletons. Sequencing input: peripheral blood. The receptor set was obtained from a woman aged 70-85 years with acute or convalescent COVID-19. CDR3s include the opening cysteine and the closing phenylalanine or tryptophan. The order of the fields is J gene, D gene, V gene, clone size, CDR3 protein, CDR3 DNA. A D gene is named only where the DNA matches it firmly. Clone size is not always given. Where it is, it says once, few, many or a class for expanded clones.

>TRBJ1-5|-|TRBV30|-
CAWSVQNQPQHF
TGTGCCTGGAGTGTACAAAATCAGCCCCAGCATTTT
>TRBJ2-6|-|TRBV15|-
CATSRDTRTGANVLTF
TGTGCCACCAGCAGAGATACAAGAACGGGGGCCAACGTCCTGACTTTC
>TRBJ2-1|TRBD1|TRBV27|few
CASSPQGAPYNEQFF
TGTGCCAGCAGTCCACAGGGGGCCCCCTACAATGAGCAGTTCTTC
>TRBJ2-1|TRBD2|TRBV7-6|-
CASSLAMAGGSYEQFF
TGTGCCAGCAGCTTAGCTATGGCGGGAGGGTCCTATGAGCAGTTCTTC
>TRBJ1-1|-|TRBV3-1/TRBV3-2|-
CASSQEGLVNTEAFF
TGTGCCAGCAGCCAAGAGGGGCTGGTAAACACTGAAGCTTTCTTT
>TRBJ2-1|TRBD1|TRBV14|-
CASSDGTGKTYNEQFF
TGTGCCAGCAGCGACGGGACAGGAAAAACCTACAATGAGCAGTTCTTC
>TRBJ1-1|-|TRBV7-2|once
CASSDRVGRGAEAFF
TGTGCCAGCAGCGATAGGGTCGGGAGAGGGGCTGAAGCTTTCTTT
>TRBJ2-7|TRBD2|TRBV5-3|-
CARSQLAGGPQCFYEQYF
TGTGCCAGAAGCCAACTAGCGGGAGGGCCACAGTGTTTCTACGAGCAGTACTTC
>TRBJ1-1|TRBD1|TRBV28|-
CASTSPGGKNTEAFF
TGTGCCAGCACCTCGCCAGGGGGCAAAAACACTGAAGCTTTCTTT
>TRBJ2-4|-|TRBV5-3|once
CARSDGQKPFGPSGSIQYF
TGTGCCAGAAGCGATGGACAGAAGCCGTTCGGGCCCTCAGGGAGCATTCAGTACTTC
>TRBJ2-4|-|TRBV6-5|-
CASSNTWGVGIQYF
TGTGCCAGCAGCAATACCTGGGGGGTTGGCATTCAGTACTTC
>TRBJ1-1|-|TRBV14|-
CASSLTGNTEAFF
TGTGCCAGCAGTCTGACAGGGAACACTGAAGCTTTCTTT
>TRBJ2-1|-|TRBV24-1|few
CATSDFRGGFEQFF
TGTGCCACCAGTGATTTCCGGGGAGGCTTCGAGCAGTTCTTC
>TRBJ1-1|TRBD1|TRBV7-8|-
CASSFWTGGDLNTEAFF
TGTGCCAGCAGCTTTTGGACAGGGGGCGACCTGAACACTGAAGCTTTCTTT
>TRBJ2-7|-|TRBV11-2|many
CASSSVSRLEQYF
TGTGCCAGCAGCTCCGTCTCGCGTTTGGAGCAGTACTTC
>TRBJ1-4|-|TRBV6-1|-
CASSEGAVQNEKLFF
TGTGCCAGCAGTGAAGGGGCAGTACAGAATGAAAAACTGTTTTTT
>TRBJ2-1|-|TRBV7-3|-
CASSWLGRGGNEQFF
TGTGCCAGCAGCTGGTTGGGCAGGGGTGGCAATGAGCAGTTCTTC
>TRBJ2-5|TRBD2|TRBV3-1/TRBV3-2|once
CASSTILAGLGETQYF
TGTGCCAGCAGTACGATACTAGCGGGGTTAGGGGAGACCCAGTACTTC
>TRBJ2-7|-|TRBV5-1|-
CASSSGTFYEQYF
TGCGCCAGCAGCTCCGGGACTTTCTACGAGCAGTACTTC
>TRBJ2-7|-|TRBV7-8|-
CASSLVVSGIYEQYF
TGTGCCAGCAGCTTAGTGGTTAGCGGAATTTACGAGCAGTACTTC
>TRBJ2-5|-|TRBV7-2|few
CASSLVSGTIETQYF
TGTGCCAGCAGCTTAGTATCGGGTACAATTGAGACCCAGTACTTC
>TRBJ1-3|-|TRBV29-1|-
CSVDVGGSGNTIYF
TGCAGCGTGGACGTTGGGGGGTCTGGAAACACCATATATTTT
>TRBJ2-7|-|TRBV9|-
CASSVGAGVREQYF
TGTGCCAGCAGCGTAGGTGCAGGGGTGCGGGAGCAGTACTTC
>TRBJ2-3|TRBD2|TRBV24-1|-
CATRSHWTSGTDTQYF
TGTGCCACCAGAAGTCATTGGACTAGCGGCACAGATACGCAGTATTTT
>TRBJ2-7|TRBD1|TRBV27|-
CASGSQGQGLSYEQYF
TGTGCCAGCGGATCACAGGGACAGGGCCTCTCCTACGAGCAGTACTTC
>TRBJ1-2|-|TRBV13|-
CASSSRFLGNYGYTF
TGTGCCAGCAGCTCGAGATTTCTGGGCAACTATGGCTACACCTTC
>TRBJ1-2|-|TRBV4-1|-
CASSQGTVYGYTF
TGCGCCAGCAGCCAAGGGACAGTCTATGGCTACACCTTC
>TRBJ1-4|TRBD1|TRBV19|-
CASSMGQYEKLFF
TGTGCCAGTAGTATGGGACAGTATGAAAAACTGTTTTTT
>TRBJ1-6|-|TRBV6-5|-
CASRPGANSPLHF
TGTGCCAGCAGGCCAGGGGCAAATTCACCCCTCCACTTT
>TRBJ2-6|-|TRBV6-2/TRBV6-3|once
CASSLSLYGANVLTF
TGTGCCAGCAGTCTTTCCCTCTATGGGGCCAACGTCCTGACTTTC
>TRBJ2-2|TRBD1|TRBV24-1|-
CATSGAGTGNSGELFF
TGTGCCACCAGTGGGGCCGGGACAGGAAATTCCGGGGAGCTGTTTTTT
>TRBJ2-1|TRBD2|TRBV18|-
CASSPPTSGPEDEQFF
TGTGCCAGCTCACCACCGACTAGCGGGCCTGAAGATGAGCAGTTCTTC
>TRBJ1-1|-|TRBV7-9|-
CASSASTMNTEAFF
TGTGCCAGCAGCGCTAGTACCATGAACACTGAAGCTTTCTTT
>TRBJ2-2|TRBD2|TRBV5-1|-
CASSLMLAGGEGELFF
TGCGCCAGCAGCTTGATGTTAGCGGGAGGAGAGGGGGAGCTGTTTTTT